This passage covers 29 T cell receptor beta chains from one sample sequenced in a study of blood T cell repertoires in COVID-19. Method: immunoSEQ multiplex PCR; TCRdb's copy keeps in-frame clones and lacks some. The repertoire holds roughly 200,000 clones, with 81% as singletons. The sequencing input was peripheral blood. The receptors were gathered from a middle-aged woman with COVID-19, enrolled during active disease.

This rearrangement joins TRBV3-1 (or the pseudogene TRBV3-2) to TRBJ2-2; TRBD2 might be the D (6 bases). V lost 1 base to trimming and J lost 8 bases, with 17 bases between them. Germline V lookup: CDR1 LGHDT, CDR2 YNNKEL (reference sequence). This CDR3 region has 16 residues. The CDR3 sequence: CASSQGTDYSRGELFF. The CDR3 nucleotides read TGTGCCAGCAGCCAAGGGACGGACTACTCCCGGGGGGAGCTGTTTTTT.

This rearrangement joins TRBV9 to TRBJ1-4; TRBD1 agrees at 7 bases. Germline values: CDR1 SGDLS, CDR2 YYNGEE. The CDR3 runs 14 residues. J lost 4 bases, V lost 3 bases, and 3 bases had no gene match. CDR3 nucleotide sequence: TGTGCCAGCAGCGGACAGGGATTTAATGAAAAACTGTTTTTT. It yields the protein CASSGQGFNEKLFF.

The chain combines TRBV7-3 with TRBJ2-7; D is perhaps TRBD2 (6 bases). The CDR3 extends over 15 amino acids. The V gene's germline CDR1 is SGHTA and CDR2 FQGTGA. Trimming took 2 bases from V and 3 from J, leaving 14 bases between them. CDR3 in DNA: TGTGCCAGCAGCTTAGGGGGGTCCCCAGGCTACGAGCAGTACTTC. Its protein product is CASSLGGSPGYEQYF.

The J gene is TRBJ2-5, the V gene TRBV20-1, with D perhaps TRBD2 (5 bases). Per the germline V gene, CDR1 is DFQATT and CDR2 is SNEGSKA (reference sequence). The V and J ends lost 8 bases and 4 bases respectively, with 8 bases between them. This CDR3 region has 10 residues. The CDR3 region is CSSLGETQYF. CDR3 DNA sequence: TGCAGTTCACTAGGAGAGACCCAGTACTTC.

V usage is TRBV6-2 or TRBV6-3 and J usage is TRBJ2-5, with TRBD1 as a possible D gene (5 bases). This CDR3 comprises 15 residues. Trimming pared 5 bases from V and 0 bases from J, leaving 13 bases between. The V gene's germline CDR1 is MNHEY and CDR2 SVGEGT. In DNA, the CDR3 is TGTGCCAGCAGTCAAACCCAGGGTTACCAAGAGACCCAGTACTTC. Translating it yields CASSQTQGYQETQYF.

CDR3 sequence (DNA): TGTGCCAGCAGTCCCGGGACTAGAGAGTTCTTC. Its protein product is CASSPGTREFF. V gene TRBV2 combines with J gene TRBJ2-1, with TRBD2 identical over 8 bases. The V segment lost 5 bases and the J segment 14 bases; nucleotides outside the gene matches: 5. Per germline, CDR1 SNHLY and CDR2 FYNNEI. The CDR3 is made up of 11 amino acids.

This clone was picked up a small number of times. The rearrangement uses TRBV7-9 and TRBJ1-6; D call uncertain. The CDR3 contains 14 residues. In germline, CDR1 is SEHNR, CDR2 FQNEAQ (reference sequence). V was shortened by 5 bases and J by 10 bases, with 15 bases between the two germline ends. The CDR3 here is CASSAHNSQSPLHF. The CDR3 nucleotides read TGTGCCAGCAGCGCCCATAACTCACAGTCACCCCTCCACTTT.

The chain joins TRBV19 to TRBJ2-7; 8 nucleotides agree with TRBD1. The V gene end was trimmed by 6 bases and the J gene end by 7 bases; junction bases not matched to a gene: 14. Per germline, CDR1 LNHDA and CDR2 SQIVND (reference sequence). The CDR3 is 15 amino acids. The CDR3 DNA reads TGTGCCAGTAGAAATCCGGGACAGGCCGCTACGGAGCAGTACTTC. Encoded protein: CASRNPGQAATEQYF.

This sequence joins TRBV28 and TRBJ2-6; 8 positions match TRBD1. V was pared by 8 bases and J by 2 bases, with 5 bases of the junction left unmatched. Germline CDR1 MDHEN, CDR2 SYDVKM. This CDR3 has 15 residues. CDR3 in DNA: TGTGCCAGCTCAGGGGGCGAGGCTGGGGCCAACGTCCTGACTTTC. Its protein is CASSGGEAGANVLTF.

The chain carries TRBV29-1 and TRBJ1-4; perhaps TRBD1 as D (5 bases). Trimming removed 6 bases at V and 4 bases at J, with 15 bases between. The CDR3 covers 14 residues. CDR1 and CDR2 from the germline V gene are SQVTM and ANQGSEA. In nucleotides, the CDR3 is TGCAGCGTATGTGGGGCGATGGATAATGAAAAACTGTTTTTT. Its translation is CSVCGAMDNEKLFF.

V gene TRBV6-4 combines with J gene TRBJ2-2; 8 positions agree with TRBD2. This CDR3 has 14 residues. With V trimmed by 5 bases and J by 6 bases, 5 bases remained unmatched. Germline loops: CDR1 MRHNA, CDR2 SNTAGT. The CDR3 DNA is TGTGCCAGCAGTCCGGGACTAGGTGCCGGGGAGCTGTTTTTT. As protein: CASSPGLGAGELFF.

This chain uses TRBV14 with TRBJ2-7; D gene uncertain. V was trimmed by 4 bases and J by 6 bases, leaving 7 bases between them. The CDR3 sequence is 11 residues long. The germline gives CDR1 SGHDN, CDR2 FVKESK. CDR3 nucleotides: TGTGCCAGCAGCCGCCCGCGCGAGCAGTACGTC. It yields the protein CASSRPREQYV.

This rearrangement joins TRBV9 to TRBJ1-6; D is ambiguous. CDR3 length: 15 residues. V was trimmed by 0 bases and J by 5 bases, leaving 9 bases between them. Germline V lookup: CDR1 SGDLS, CDR2 YYNGEE. The CDR3 DNA reads TGTGCCAGCAGCGTAGCTTCGGGGAATAATTCACCCCTCCACTTT. This sequence encodes CASSVASGNNSPLHF.

V and J are TRBV6-1 and TRBJ1-1; D perhaps matches TRBD1 (5 bases). Germline V CDR1 and CDR2: MNHNS, SASEGT. The CDR3 runs to 12 residues. Trimming pared 2 bases from V and 4 bases from J, leaving 5 bases between. The CDR3 DNA follows: TGTGCCAGCAGTGAAAGGGGCACTGAAGCTTTCTTT. Its protein is CASSERGTEAFF.

The rearrangement joins TRBV6-6 to TRBJ2-2; maybe TRBD2 (6 bases). There are 13 residues in the CDR3. From germline, CDR1 is MNHNY and CDR2 SVGAGI (reference sequence). The germline V and J ends were trimmed by 8 bases and 7 bases, with 14 bases remaining between them. This CDR3 is CASAHGTHGELFF. CDR3 sequence (DNA): TGTGCCAGCGCCCACGGGACTCACGGGGAGCTGTTTTTT.

The rearrangement joins TRBV28 to TRBJ1-5; 11 nucleotides agree with TRBD1. The CDR3 sequence is 15 residues long. V lost 5 bases to trimming and J lost 4 bases; unmatched junction nucleotides: 4. Germline assignment: CDR1 MDHEN and CDR2 SYDVKM. The CDR3 is CASSRTGGRNQPQHF. As DNA, the CDR3 is TGTGCCAGCAGTCGGACAGGGGGCCGTAATCAGCCCCAGCATTTT.

The chain employs TRBV20-1 and TRBJ2-7; D possibly corresponds to TRBD1 (6 bases). Germline values: CDR1 DFQATT, CDR2 SNEGSKA (reference sequence). The CDR3 is made up of 14 amino acids. V gave up 3 bases and J gave up 0 bases, with 12 bases separating them. CDR3 protein: CSASSGGRSYEQYV. The CDR3 DNA sequence: TGCAGTGCTAGTTCTGGGGGCCGCTCCTACGAGCAGTACGTC.

The chain couples TRBV10-1 to TRBJ2-1; a weak D match, TRBD2 (6 bases). V shed 0 bases and J shed 8 bases, with 26 bases lying between them. Germline CDR1 is WNHNN and CDR2 is SYGVQD (reference sequence). CDR3 length equals 19 residues. CDR3 residues: CASSESTPWQSPRGDEQFF. The CDR3, as DNA: TGCGCCAGCAGTGAGTCGACACCTTGGCAAAGCCCGCGGGGCGATGAGCAGTTCTTC.

This clone was counted only a few times. V gene TRBV6-6 combines with J gene TRBJ2-7; D gene uncertain. The V and J ends lost 0 bases and 0 bases respectively, with 12 bases between them. The CDR3 is made up of 16 amino acids. Germline-derived CDR1 and CDR2 are MNHNY and SVGAGI (reference sequence). CDR3 nucleotides: TGTGCCAGCAGTTACTCGATCGGGTCGAGCTCCTACGAGCAGTACGTC. This encodes CASSYSIGSSSYEQYV.

The V call is TRBV7-8, the J call TRBJ1-2; tentatively, D is TRBD1 (6 bases). V lost 1 base and J 3 bases, leaving 9 bases between the germline ends. Germline lookup yields CDR1 SGHVS and CDR2 FQNEAQ. The CDR3 sequence is 14 residues long. CDR3 in DNA: TGTGCCAGCAGCTTAGGCGGGGGGCACTATGGCTACACCTTC. Its translation: CASSLGGGHYGYTF.

The chain links TRBV7-9 to TRBJ2-1; 8 bases agree with TRBD2. The CDR3 totals 18 residues. CDR1 SEHNR and CDR2 FQNEAQ come from the germline V gene (reference sequence). Trimming cost V 5 bases and J 7 bases; bases outside gene matches: 19. The CDR3 coding sequence is TGTGCCAGCAGCCCCACACCCCCCGGGGCGGGAGGTTTAAATGAGCAGTTCTTC. This codes for CASSPTPPGAGGLNEQFF.

This rearrangement joins TRBV9 to TRBJ2-5; the D gene is possibly TRBD1 (8 bases). This CDR3 is built from 18 residues. The V gene lost 3 bases and the J gene lost 4 bases, with 25 bases spanning the gap. Germline CDR1 and CDR2: SGDLS and YYNGEE. CDR3 sequence: CASSANPGGRGRLETQYF. The DNA for the CDR3 is TGTGCCAGCAGCGCGAACCCGGGGGGCAGGGGGCGTCTAGAGACCCAGTACTTC.

This chain links TRBV27 with TRBJ1-2, with a tentative D call TRBD1 (6 bases). Germline assignment: CDR1 MNHEY and CDR2 SMNVEV (reference sequence). There are 13 residues in the CDR3. V lost 5 bases, J lost 6 bases, and 13 bases lay in between. DNA of the CDR3: TGTGCCAGCAGTGCAAGGACAGCTGATGGCTACACCTTC. It encodes CASSARTADGYTF.

This chain uses TRBV4-1 with TRBJ2-1; 8 nucleotides align to TRBD1. The junction had 12 bases not matched to a gene; V was cut back by 6 bases and J by 5 bases. Looked up from germline, CDR1 is MGHRA and CDR2 is YSYEKL. This CDR3 region has 16 residues. The CDR3 DNA follows: TGCGCCAGCAGGGCCGTGGGGCAGGGGGCGAACAATGAGCAGTTCTTC. Its protein is CASRAVGQGANNEQFF.

V gene TRBV14 combines with J gene TRBJ1-2, with TRBD1 matching over 9 bases. Germline trimming cut 5 bases from V and 4 bases from J; bases unmatched to any gene: 2. This CDR3 is built from 13 residues. Germline V gives CDR1 SGHDN, CDR2 FVKESK. The CDR3 here is CASSGTGPYGYTF. DNA for the CDR3: TGTGCCAGCAGCGGGACAGGGCCCTATGGCTACACCTTC.

CDR3 bases: TGTGCCACCAGTGATTCCTGGGACAGAGGCAATGAGCAGTTCTTC. As protein: CATSDSWDRGNEQFF. The genes are TRBV24-1 and TRBJ2-1, with 7 positions matching TRBD1. Trimming took 2 bases from V and 6 from J; bases not matched to a gene: 6. Germline V CDR1 and CDR2: KGHDR, SFDVKD. The CDR3 sequence is 15 residues long.

This chain connects TRBV6-2 or TRBV6-3 to TRBJ1-2, with TRBD1 matching over 7 bases. The germline CDR1 and CDR2 sequences are MNHEY and SVGEGT. V lost 2 bases, J lost 8 bases, and 5 bases stayed unmatched. CDR3 length equals 13 residues. The CDR3 sequence: CASSYKGAEGYTF. CDR3 sequence (DNA): TGTGCCAGCAGTTACAAGGGGGCCGAAGGCTACACCTTC.

The sample holds a few counts of this clone. The chain employs TRBV28 and TRBJ1-2, with 7 bases matching TRBD1. CDR1 is MDHEN, CDR2 SYDVKM, per germline. V was clipped by 6 bases and J by 7 bases; unmatched bases: 11. The CDR3 has 14 residues. The CDR3 DNA sequence: TGTGCCAGCAGGCCGAACAGGGGTTGGAGTGGCTACACCTTC. It is translated as CASRPNRGWSGYTF.

This clone was detected a few times. The J gene is TRBJ1-6, the V gene TRBV19, with D tentatively TRBD1 (6 bases). Trimming pared 4 bases from V and 10 bases from J, leaving 14 bases between. Germline-derived CDR1 and CDR2 are LNHDA and SQIVND (reference sequence). The CDR3 covers 14 residues. The CDR3 loop reads CASSTGNDRSPLHF. The CDR3 nucleotides are TGTGCCAGTAGTACGGGGAACGACAGGTCACCCCTCCACTTT.